These 22 T cell receptor beta chains share one sample of origin, sequenced in a study of OX40 agonist ivuxolimab in advanced cancers. Produced via immunoSEQ multiplex PCR; TCRdb's table is partial and in-frame only. The top ten clones hold 0.38% of a sample with about 65,000 clones, around nine tenths of them seen once. This sample comprised CD4+ or CD8+ T cells sorted from blood, obtained in a trial of the OX40 agonist ivuxolimab. The origin of the receptors is an adult with an advanced solid tumor such as melanoma, head and neck, liver or kidney cancer.

J is TRBJ1-1 and V is TRBV30; 8 nucleotides agree with TRBD1. This CDR3 comprises 13 residues. Germline CDR1 GTSNPN, CDR2 SVGIG (reference sequence). J lost 0 bases, V lost 8 bases, and 5 bases had no gene match. The CDR3 DNA reads as TGTGCCCACAGGGGGGCTGTGAACACTGAAGCTTTCTTT. Its protein product is CAHRGAVNTEAFF.

The chain has TRBV29-1 and TRBJ2-1; perhaps TRBD1 as D (5 bases). Trimming cost V 0 bases and J 10 bases, with 13 bases left between them. This CDR3 has 13 amino acids. Germline V gives CDR1 SQVTM, CDR2 ANQGSEA. This CDR3 reads CSVEDRQGGEQFF. Here the CDR3 DNA reads TGCAGCGTTGAAGATCGCCAGGGTGGGGAGCAGTTCTTC.

This sequence joins TRBV5-3 and TRBJ2-2; 8 nucleotides match TRBD2. TRBV5-3 is annotated as an ORF whose role is uncertain. The J segment lost 7 bases and the V segment lost 7 bases, leaving 6 bases of the junction unmatched. The CDR3 contains 13 residues. This CDR3 is CARSETSVGELFF. CDR3 bases: TGTGCCAGATCCGAGACTAGCGTCGGGGAGCTGTTTTTT.

The chain employs TRBV7-9 and TRBJ2-3; maybe TRBD1 (5 bases). Germline assignment: CDR1 SEHNR and CDR2 FQNEAQ (reference sequence). There are 13 residues in the CDR3. The V end lost 5 bases, the J end lost 0 bases, and 6 bases lay between the germline ends. The CDR3 is CASSRTSTDTQYF. The CDR3 bases are TGTGCCAGCAGCCGGACAAGCACAGATACGCAGTATTTT.

Details on this clone: The sample carries other DNA sequences with the same CDR3. The rearrangement uses TRBV29-1 and TRBJ2-6; D remains ambiguous. Trimming pared 3 bases from V and 0 bases from J, leaving 3 bases between. The CDR3 totals 13 residues. In germline, CDR1 is SQVTM, CDR2 ANQGSEA. Here the CDR3 reads CSVDFSGANVLTF. The CDR3 DNA sequence: TGCAGCGTTGATTTCTCTGGGGCCAACGTCCTGACTTTC. Full variable domain (rest looked up from reference TRBV29-1 and TRBJ2-6): SAVISQKPSRDICQRGTSLTIQCQVDSQVTMMFWYRQQPGQSLTLIATANQGSEATYESGFVIDKFPISRPNLTFSTLTVSNMSPEDSSIYLCSVDFSGANVLTFGAGSRLTVL.

The chain is built from TRBV2 and TRBJ1-5; D remains ambiguous. From germline, CDR1 is SNHLY and CDR2 FYNNEI. The CDR3 sequence is 14 residues long. Trimming cost V 7 bases and J 0 bases, with 10 bases left between them. CDR3 DNA: TGTGCCAGCAACGGAGCCTATAGCAATCAGCCCCAGCATTTT. Protein product: CASNGAYSNQPQHF.

This chain connects TRBV2 to TRBJ1-4; weak D call: TRBD1 (5 bases). V was clipped by 8 bases and J by 6 bases, with 16 bases between them. The CDR3 is 14 residues long. Germline V CDR1 and CDR2: SNHLY, FYNNEI. The CDR3 nucleotides read TGTGCCAGCGGGATTAGGGGAGAGGATGAAAAACTGTTTTTT. Translating gives CASGIRGEDEKLFF.

The CDR3 region has the DNA TGTGCCAGCAGTGAAGAGGGGGCACCCCGGGGCTATGGCTACACCTTC. Translating gives CASSEEGAPRGYGYTF. This chain connects TRBV2 to TRBJ1-2; the match to TRBD1 covers 7 bases. Germline-derived CDR1 and CDR2 are SNHLY and FYNNEI. V gave up 1 base and J gave up 4 bases; unmatched junction bases: 9. The CDR3 has 16 residues.

The chain employs TRBV4-3 and TRBJ2-7, with 9 nucleotides matching TRBD2. The junction had 5 bases not matched to a gene; V was cut back by 1 base and J by 1 base. CDR3 length: 16 amino acids. The germline CDR1 and CDR2 sequences are LGHNA and YSLEER. CDR3 protein: CASSQASGAYSYEQYF. The CDR3 region has the DNA TGCGCCAGCAGCCAAGCTAGCGGGGCCTATTCCTACGAGCAGTACTTC.

The gene calls are TRBV21-1 and TRBJ2-5; the listed D gene, TRBD1, was not tested against the DNA. TRBV21-1 is tagged as a pseudogene. This CDR3 region has 12 residues. CDR3 in DNA: TGTGCCAGCAGCCCAGGGGGGGAGACCCAGTACTTC. Its translation is CASSPGGETQYF.

The chain couples TRBV6-5 to TRBJ1-2; no reliable D call. This CDR3 comprises 14 residues. CDR1 and CDR2 from the germline V gene are MNHEY and SVGAGI. V was shortened by 6 bases and J by 0 bases, with 11 bases between the two germline ends. Written as DNA, the CDR3 is TGTGCCAGCAGCCGACAAACTACTAACTATGGCTACACCTTC. Translation gives CASSRQTTNYGYTF.

By sample share, this clone is medium-sized. The chain recombines TRBV6-5 with TRBJ2-2, with D perhaps matching TRBD1 (6 bases). CDR1 and CDR2 from the germline V gene are MNHEY and SVGAGI. Trimming left V 6 bases short and J 0 bases short, with 11 bases between. This CDR3 has 15 amino acids. The CDR3, as DNA: TGTGCCAGCAGCACCAAGGGGGCGAACACCGGGGAGCTGTTTTTT. This codes for CASSTKGANTGELFF.

The chain combines TRBV5-4 with TRBJ2-5, with 8 positions matching TRBD2. The CDR3 has 15 amino acids. CDR1 is SGHNT, CDR2 YYREEE, per germline (reference sequence). V lost 3 bases to trimming and J lost 2 bases; unmatched junction nucleotides: 6. As DNA, the CDR3 is TGTGCCAGCAGCTCCGGACTAGCCGTGCAAGAGACCCAGTACTTC. The encoded protein is CASSSGLAVQETQYF.

The chain couples TRBV2 to TRBJ2-1, with no clear D. CDR1 SNHLY and CDR2 FYNNEI come from the germline V gene. V was clipped by 4 bases and J by 3 bases, with 13 bases between them. The CDR3 is 15 residues long. The CDR3 DNA reads as TGTGCCAGCAGTGGAGTCCAACCCAACTACAATGAGCAGTTCTTC. It translates to CASSGVQPNYNEQFF.

The chain combines TRBV19 with TRBJ2-3; 15 bases map to TRBD2. The CDR3 is made up of 17 amino acids. CDR1 LNHDA and CDR2 SQIVND come from the germline V gene (reference sequence). Trimming took 3 bases from V and 4 from J; bases not matched to a gene: 5. The CDR3 bases are TGTGCCAGTAGTATCCTCGGACTAGCGGGGGGGCCAGATACGCAGTATTTT. Translated: CASSILGLAGGPDTQYF.

The V gene is TRBV4-1, the J gene TRBJ2-5; 8 bases are shared with TRBD1. The CDR3 extends over 15 amino acids. Germline V lookup: CDR1 MGHRA, CDR2 YSYEKL. The trim removed 0 bases at V and 5 bases at J, leaving 5 bases unmatched. The CDR3 reads CASSQERTGWETQYF. Written as DNA, the CDR3 is TGCGCCAGCAGCCAAGAGAGGACAGGGTGGGAGACCCAGTACTTC.

J is TRBJ2-1 and V is TRBV29-1; D might be TRBD1 or TRBD2, each matching 5 bases. Trimming pared 4 bases from V and 5 bases from J, leaving 9 bases between. The CDR3 is made up of 12 amino acids. CDR1 SQVTM and CDR2 ANQGSEA come from the germline V gene. The CDR3 sequence: CSVAGTHNEQFF. CDR3 nucleotides: TGCAGCGTTGCCGGGACCCACAATGAGCAGTTCTTC.

The V and J genes are TRBV14 and TRBJ2-1; D is possibly TRBD1 or TRBD2 (6 bases each). V was pared by 5 bases and J by 9 bases, with 20 bases between. From germline, CDR1 is SGHDN and CDR2 FVKESK. This CDR3 comprises 15 residues. CDR3 bases: TGTGCCAGCAGCTCATCAAGGGGGGCATTAGGTGAGCAGTTCTTC. Encoded protein: CASSSSRGALGEQFF. Variable domain in full (rest from reference TRBV14 and TRBJ2-1): EAGVTQFPSHSVIEKGQTVTLRCDPISGHDNLYWYRRVMGKEIKFLLHFVKESKQDESGMPNNRFLAERTGGTYSTLKVQPAELEDSGVYFCASSSSRGALGEQFFGPGTRLTVL.

The chain joins TRBV6-4 to TRBJ2-1, with 7 bases fitting TRBD2. CDR3 size: 13 residues. V trimming: 4 bases; J trimming: 8 bases; junction bases outside the gene matches: 5. Germline CDR1 MRHNA, CDR2 SNTAGT. The CDR3 DNA reads TGTGCCAGCAGTGCTACCGGGGGGTATGAGCAGTTCTTC. Its protein is CASSATGGYEQFF.

The chain links TRBV7-2 to TRBJ1-2, with 8 bases aligning to TRBD1. The ends lost 3 bases at V and 8 bases at J; junction bases unmatched: 5. The CDR3 is 13 residues long. CDR1 is SGHTA and CDR2 is FQGNSA in the germline V gene. CDR3 sequence (DNA): TGTGCCAGCAGCTTGGACAGGGCTGGCGGCTACACCTTC. It codes for CASSLDRAGGYTF.

The rearrangement joins TRBV5-4 to TRBJ2-7; TRBD1 might be the D (6 bases). CDR3 length equals 13 residues. Trimming pared 5 bases from V and 4 bases from J, leaving 13 bases between. The germline CDR1 and CDR2 sequences are SGHNT and YYREEE (reference sequence). For the CDR3, the DNA is TGTGCCAGCAGTCCATTACAGGGTTACGAGCAGTACTTC. It yields the protein CASSPLQGYEQYF.

The V call is TRBV2, the J call TRBJ2-2, with 7 bases lining up with TRBD1. V shed 6 bases, J shed 6 bases, and the junction held 10 bases outside the gene matches. Germline V lookup: CDR1 SNHLY, CDR2 FYNNEI. The CDR3 has 15 residues. In DNA form, the CDR3 reads TGTGCCAGCAGAGAGACAGGGTACTTGTCCGGGGAGCTGTTTTTT. Residues: CASRETGYLSGELFF. Supplemented by reference TRBV2 and TRBJ2-2, the full variable domain reads EPEVTQTPSHQVTQMGQEVILRCVPISNHLYFYWYRQILGQKVEFLVSFYNNEISEKSEIFDDQFSVERPDGSNFTLKIRSTKLEDSAMYFCASRETGYLSGELFFGEGSRLTVL.